This TCR beta chain was captured in a study of blood T cell repertoires in COVID-19. Study at large: The cDNA or gDNA used as material had been derived from T cells, B-cell-depleted T cells, or PBMCs.

Generated by immunoSEQ multiplex PCR, the TCRdb table keeps only in-frame clones and is missing some. There are some 330,000 clones in the sample; 75% to 90% occur only once, and less than 6.5% lies in the top ten. The germline CDR1 and CDR2 sequences are SGHRS and YFSETQ. Unmatched junction bases numbered 8, after V lost 3 bases and J lost 6 bases. The CDR3 runs 14 residues. Material for sequencing was PBMCs or T cells enriched from blood (not recorded which). This chain uses TRBV5-1 with TRBJ1-1, with TRBD1 matching 7 bases. This clonotype was obtained from a man aged 25-45 years who had recovered from COVID-19. The CDR3 region has the DNA TGCGCCAGCAGCTATCGGACAGGCGGGTCTGAAGCTTTCTTT. This encodes CASSYRTGGSEAFF. The entire variable domain, with the rest obtained from reference TRBV5-1 and TRBJ1-1, is as follows: KAGVTQTPRYLIKTRGQQVTLSCSPISGHRSVSWYQQTPGQGLQFLFEYFSETQRNKGNFPGRFSGRQFSNSRSEMNVSTLELGDSALYLCASSYRTGGSEAFFGQGTRLTVV.